This section outlines one T cell receptor (beta chain) sequence together with its context. Its cognate antigen is unknown. This record comes from a study of beta chain features in type 1 diabetes. The overall study: The study found patients and healthy donors alike in age, gender and cell yields. Findings of the study overall: There was a moderate but significant shortening of TCRB CDR3s in all four CD4+ subsets of Type 1 diabetes patients.

Every bit of the isolated RNA underwent reverse transcription, so sequencing read expressed TCRB transcripts. Assay used: immunoSEQ multiplex PCR; TCRdb lists only in-frame clones, some missing. The table includes over 650,000 clones, roughly an eighth detected once. Germline-derived CDR1 and CDR2 are GTSNPN and SVGIG (reference sequence). V gave up 2 bases and J gave up 6 bases, with 6 bases separating them. The length of the CDR3 is 11 residues. This clonotype was obtained from a man aged 18-30 years with type 1 diabetes. The chain links TRBV30 to TRBJ2-3; no reliable D call. The sample comprised naive CD4+ T cells from blood. For the CDR3, the DNA is TGTGCCTGGAGTATCGGGGATACGCAGTATTTT. It codes for CAWSIGDTQYF.